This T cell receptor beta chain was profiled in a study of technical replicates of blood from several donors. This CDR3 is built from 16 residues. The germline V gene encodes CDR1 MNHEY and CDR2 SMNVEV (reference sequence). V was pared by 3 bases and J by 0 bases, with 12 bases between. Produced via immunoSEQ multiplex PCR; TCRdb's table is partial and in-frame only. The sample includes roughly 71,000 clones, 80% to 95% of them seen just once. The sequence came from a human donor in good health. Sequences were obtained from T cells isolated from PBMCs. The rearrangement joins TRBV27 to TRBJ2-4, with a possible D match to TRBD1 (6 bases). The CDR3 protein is CASSFRTALAKNIQYF. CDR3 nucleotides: TGTGCCAGCAGTTTTAGGACAGCTCTAGCCAAAAACATTCAGTACTTC.